The 2 T cell receptor beta chains reported below all come from one sample, sequenced in a study of PD-1 blockade in mismatch repair-deficient tumors. TCRdb's copy holds only in-frame clones and misses some; the assay was immunoSEQ multiplex PCR. The table records some 49,000 clones, approximately 80% of them present only once. The source was PBMCs, collected before pembrolizumab treatment. These receptors came from an adult with mismatch repair-deficient cancer.

The chain employs TRBV19 and TRBJ1-2, with 7 bases fitting TRBD1. The CDR3 consists of 14 residues. Trimming took 6 bases from V and 4 from J; bases not matched to a gene: 8. Germline V gene data show CDR1 as LNHDA and CDR2 as SQIVND (reference sequence). The DNA of the CDR3 is TGTGCCAGTAGACCCGGGGACAGTCCCTATGGCTACACCTTC. It specifies CASRPGDSPYGYTF.

The chain links TRBV15 to TRBJ2-1; 7 bases agree with TRBD2. The CDR3 is made up of 14 amino acids. Losses at the gene ends were 6 bases for V and 14 bases for J; bases not matched to a gene: 16. Germline-derived CDR1 and CDR2 are LNHNV and YYDKDF (reference sequence). This CDR3 is CATRPDKGPGLKFF. The DNA for the CDR3 is TGTGCCACCAGACCGGACAAGGGCCCGGGACTAAAGTTCTTC. Looking up the rest from reference TRBV15 and TRBJ2-1 gives the full variable domain: DAMVIQNPRYQVTQFGKPVTLSCSQTLNHNVMYWYQQKSSQAPKLLFHYYDKDFNNEADTPDNFQSRRPNTSFCFLDIRSPGLGDTAMYLCATRPDKGPGLKFFGPGTRLTVL.